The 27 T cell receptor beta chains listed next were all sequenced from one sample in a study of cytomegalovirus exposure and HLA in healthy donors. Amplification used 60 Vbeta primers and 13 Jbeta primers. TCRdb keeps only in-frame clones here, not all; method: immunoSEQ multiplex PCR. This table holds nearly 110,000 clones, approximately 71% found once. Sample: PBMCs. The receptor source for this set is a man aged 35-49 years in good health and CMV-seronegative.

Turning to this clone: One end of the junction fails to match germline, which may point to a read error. CDR3 DNA sequence: TGTGCCAGCAGTGAAGGGGACAGGGGGCTCTCACCCCTCCCCTTT. Translation: CASSEGDRGLSPLPF. This chain connects TRBV2 to TRBJ1-6, with 12 nucleotides matching TRBD1. The CDR3 is made up of 15 amino acids. Germline-derived CDR1 and CDR2 are SNHLY and FYNNEI. The complete variable domain, with remaining parts taken from reference TRBV2 and TRBJ1-6, reads EPEVTQTPSHQVTQMGQEVILRCVPISNHLYFYWYRQILGQKVEFLVSFYNNEISEKSEIFDDQFSVERPDGSNFTLKIRSTKLEDSAMYFCASSEGDRGLSPLPFGNGTRLTVT.

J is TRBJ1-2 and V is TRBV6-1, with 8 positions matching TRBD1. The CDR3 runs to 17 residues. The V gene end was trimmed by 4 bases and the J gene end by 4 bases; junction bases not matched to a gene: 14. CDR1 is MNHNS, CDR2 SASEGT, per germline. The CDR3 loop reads CASSAFSTGGRAYGYTF. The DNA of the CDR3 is TGTGCCAGCAGTGCGTTCTCCACAGGGGGGCGGGCCTATGGCTACACCTTC.

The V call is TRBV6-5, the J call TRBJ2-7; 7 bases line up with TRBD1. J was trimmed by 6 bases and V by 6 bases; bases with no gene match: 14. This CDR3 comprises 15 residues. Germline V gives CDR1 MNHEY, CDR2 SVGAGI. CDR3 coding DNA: TGTGCCAGCAGCCCCGGACAGGACGGCGCCCTCGAGCAGTACTTC. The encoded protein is CASSPGQDGALEQYF.

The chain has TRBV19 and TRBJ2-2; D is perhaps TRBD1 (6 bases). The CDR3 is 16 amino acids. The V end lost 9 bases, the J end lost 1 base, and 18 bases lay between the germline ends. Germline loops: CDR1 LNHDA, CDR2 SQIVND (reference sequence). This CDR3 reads CASEDSGRGNTGELFF. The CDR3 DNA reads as TGTGCCAGCGAGGACAGCGGCCGAGGGAACACCGGGGAGCTGTTTTTT.

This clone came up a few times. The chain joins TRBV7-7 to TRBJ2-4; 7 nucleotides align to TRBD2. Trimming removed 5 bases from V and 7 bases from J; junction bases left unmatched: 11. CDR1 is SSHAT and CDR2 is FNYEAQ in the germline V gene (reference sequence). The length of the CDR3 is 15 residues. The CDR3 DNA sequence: TGTGCCAGCAGCAGTGGGGGGGGACGTCGGAACATTCAGTACTTC. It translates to CASSSGGGRRNIQYF.

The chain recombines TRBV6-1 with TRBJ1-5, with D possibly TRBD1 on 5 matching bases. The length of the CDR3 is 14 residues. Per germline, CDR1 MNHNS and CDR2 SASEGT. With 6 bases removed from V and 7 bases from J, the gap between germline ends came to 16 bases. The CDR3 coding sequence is TGTGCCAGCAGCCCGTCGCAGGGTGGACAGCCCCAGCATTTT. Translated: CASSPSQGGQPQHF.

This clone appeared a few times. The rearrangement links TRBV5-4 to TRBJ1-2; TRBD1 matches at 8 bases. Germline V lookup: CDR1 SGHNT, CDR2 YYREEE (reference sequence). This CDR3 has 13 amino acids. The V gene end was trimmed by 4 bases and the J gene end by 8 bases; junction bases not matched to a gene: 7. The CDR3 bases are TGTGCCAGCAGCCTCCCAGGGGGCGAAGGCTACACCTTC. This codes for CASSLPGGEGYTF.

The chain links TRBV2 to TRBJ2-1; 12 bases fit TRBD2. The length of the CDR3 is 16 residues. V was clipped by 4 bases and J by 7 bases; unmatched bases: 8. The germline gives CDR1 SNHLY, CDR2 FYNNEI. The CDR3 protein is CASSARGLAGQNEQFF. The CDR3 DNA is TGTGCCAGCAGTGCCCGAGGACTAGCGGGGCAAAATGAGCAGTTCTTC.

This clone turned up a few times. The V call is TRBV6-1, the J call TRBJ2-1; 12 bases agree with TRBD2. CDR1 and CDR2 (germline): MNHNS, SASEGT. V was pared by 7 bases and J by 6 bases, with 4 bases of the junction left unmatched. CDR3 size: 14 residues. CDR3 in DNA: TGTGCCAGCAAGACTAGCGGGGGCACCAATGAGCAGTTCTTC. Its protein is CASKTSGGTNEQFF.

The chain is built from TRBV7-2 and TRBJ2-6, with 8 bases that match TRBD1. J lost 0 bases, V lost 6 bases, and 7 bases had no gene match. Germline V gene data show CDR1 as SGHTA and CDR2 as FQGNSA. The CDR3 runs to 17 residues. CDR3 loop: CASSNQGALSGANVLTF. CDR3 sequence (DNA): TGTGCCAGCAGTAACCAGGGGGCCCTCTCTGGGGCCAACGTCCTGACTTTC.

CDR3 nucleotide sequence: TGTGCCAGCAGCACCGCCGGGACAGGATATTCACCCCTCCACTTT. Translation: CASSTAGTGYSPLHF. The chain has TRBV13 and TRBJ1-6; 8 bases fit TRBD1. V trimming: 5 bases; J trimming: 8 bases; junction bases outside the gene matches: 8. The CDR3 loop spans 15 amino acids. CDR1 and CDR2 (germline): PRHDT, FYEKMQ (reference sequence).

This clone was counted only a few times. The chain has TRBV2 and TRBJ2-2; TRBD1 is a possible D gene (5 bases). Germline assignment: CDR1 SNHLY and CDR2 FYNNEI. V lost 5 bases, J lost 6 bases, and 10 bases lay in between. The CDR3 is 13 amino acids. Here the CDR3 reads CASSPGFPGELFF. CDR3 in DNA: TGTGCCAGCAGTCCAGGGTTTCCCGGGGAGCTGTTTTTT.

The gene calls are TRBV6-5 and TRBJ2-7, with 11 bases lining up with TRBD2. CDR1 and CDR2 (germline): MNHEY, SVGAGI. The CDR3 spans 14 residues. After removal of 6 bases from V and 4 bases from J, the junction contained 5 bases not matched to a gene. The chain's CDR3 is CASRYTSGGYEQYF. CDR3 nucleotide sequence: TGTGCCAGCAGATACACTAGCGGGGGTTACGAGCAGTACTTC.

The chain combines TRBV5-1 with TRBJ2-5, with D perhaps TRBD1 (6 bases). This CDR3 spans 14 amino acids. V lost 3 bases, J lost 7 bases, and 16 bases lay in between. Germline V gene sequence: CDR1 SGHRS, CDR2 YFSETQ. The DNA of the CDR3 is TGCGCCAGCAGCTCTCCGACAGGTAATGGGACCCAGTACTTC. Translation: CASSSPTGNGTQYF.

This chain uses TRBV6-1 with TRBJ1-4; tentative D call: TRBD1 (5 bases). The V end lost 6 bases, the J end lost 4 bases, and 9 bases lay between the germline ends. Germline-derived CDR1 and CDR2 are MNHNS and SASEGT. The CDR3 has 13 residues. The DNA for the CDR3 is TGTGCCAGCAGGACAGCTTATAATGAAAAACTGTTTTTT. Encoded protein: CASRTAYNEKLFF.

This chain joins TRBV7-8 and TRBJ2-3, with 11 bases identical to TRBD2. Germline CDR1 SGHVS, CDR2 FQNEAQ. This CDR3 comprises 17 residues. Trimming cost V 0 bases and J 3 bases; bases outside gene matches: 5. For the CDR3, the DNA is TGTGCCAGCAGCTTAGCCTCTCGACTAGCGGGGACAGATACGCAGTATTTT. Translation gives CASSLASRLAGTDTQYF.

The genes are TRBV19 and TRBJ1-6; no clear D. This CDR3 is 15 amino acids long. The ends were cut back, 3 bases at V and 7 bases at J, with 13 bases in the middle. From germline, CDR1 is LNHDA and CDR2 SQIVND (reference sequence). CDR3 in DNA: TGTGCCAGTAGTATGTCTACAGTCCCAAATTCACCCCTCCACTTT. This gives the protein CASSMSTVPNSPLHF. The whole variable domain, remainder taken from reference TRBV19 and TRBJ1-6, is DGGITQSPKYLFRKEGQNVTLSCEQNLNHDAMYWYRQDPGQGLRLIYYSQIVNDFQKGDIAEGYSVSREKKESFPLTVTSAQKNPTAFYLCASSMSTVPNSPLHFGNGTRLTVT.

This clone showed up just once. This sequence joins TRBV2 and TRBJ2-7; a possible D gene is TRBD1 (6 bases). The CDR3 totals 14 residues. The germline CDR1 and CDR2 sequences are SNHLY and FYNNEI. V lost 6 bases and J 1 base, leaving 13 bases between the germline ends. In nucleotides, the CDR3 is TGTGCCAGCAGGCCGGCACAGGGATCCTACGAGCAGTACTTC. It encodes CASRPAQGSYEQYF.

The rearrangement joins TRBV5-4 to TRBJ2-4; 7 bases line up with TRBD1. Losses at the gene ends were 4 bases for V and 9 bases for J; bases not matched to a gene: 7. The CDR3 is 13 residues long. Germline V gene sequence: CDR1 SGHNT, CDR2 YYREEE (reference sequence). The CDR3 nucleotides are TGTGCCAGCAGCCCTGATGCAGGGGGCATTCAGTACTTC. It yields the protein CASSPDAGGIQYF.

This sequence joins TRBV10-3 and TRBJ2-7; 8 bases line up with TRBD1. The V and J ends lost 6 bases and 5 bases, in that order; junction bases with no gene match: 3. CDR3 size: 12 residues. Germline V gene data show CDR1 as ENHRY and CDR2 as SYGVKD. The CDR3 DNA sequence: TGTGCCATCAGCCCAGGGGGCCACGAGCAGTACTTC. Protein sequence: CAISPGGHEQYF.

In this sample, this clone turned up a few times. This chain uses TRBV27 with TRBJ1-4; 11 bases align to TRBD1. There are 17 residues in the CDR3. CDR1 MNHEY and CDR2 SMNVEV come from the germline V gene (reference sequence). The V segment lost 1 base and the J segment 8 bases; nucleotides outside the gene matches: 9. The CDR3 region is CASSLWSPGTGGEKLFF. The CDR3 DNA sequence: TGTGCCAGCAGTTTATGGTCCCCCGGGACAGGGGGAGAAAAACTGTTTTTT.

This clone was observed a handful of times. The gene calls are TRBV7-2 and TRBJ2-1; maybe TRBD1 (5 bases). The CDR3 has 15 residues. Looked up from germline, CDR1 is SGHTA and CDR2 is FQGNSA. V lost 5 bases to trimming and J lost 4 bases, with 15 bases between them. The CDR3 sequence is CASSPRTFSYNEQFF. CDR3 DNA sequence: TGTGCCAGCAGCCCCCGGACATTTTCTTACAATGAGCAGTTCTTC.

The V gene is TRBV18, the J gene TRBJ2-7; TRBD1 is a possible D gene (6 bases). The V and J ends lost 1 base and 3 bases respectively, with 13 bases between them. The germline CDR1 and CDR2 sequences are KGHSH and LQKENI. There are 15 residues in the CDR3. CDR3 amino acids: CASSPLVGQNYEQYF. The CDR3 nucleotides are TGTGCCAGCTCACCACTCGTTGGACAGAACTACGAGCAGTACTTC.

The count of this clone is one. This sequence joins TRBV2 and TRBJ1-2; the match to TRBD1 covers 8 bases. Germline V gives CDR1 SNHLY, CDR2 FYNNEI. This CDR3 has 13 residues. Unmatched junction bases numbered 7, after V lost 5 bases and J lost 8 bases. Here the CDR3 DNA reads TGTGCCAGCAGTTTGACAGGGGATGCGGGCTACACCTTC. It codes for CASSLTGDAGYTF.

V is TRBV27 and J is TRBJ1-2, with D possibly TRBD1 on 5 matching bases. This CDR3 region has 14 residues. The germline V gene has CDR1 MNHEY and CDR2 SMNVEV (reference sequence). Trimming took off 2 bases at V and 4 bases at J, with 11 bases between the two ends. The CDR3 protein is CASSLGGTLYGYTF. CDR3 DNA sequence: TGTGCCAGCAGTTTAGGGGGGACCCTCTATGGCTACACCTTC.

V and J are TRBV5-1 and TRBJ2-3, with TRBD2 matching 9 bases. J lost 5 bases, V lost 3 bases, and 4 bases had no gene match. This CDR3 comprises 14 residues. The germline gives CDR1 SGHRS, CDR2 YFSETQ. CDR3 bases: TGCGCCAGCAGCTGGGCGGGGGGGCGAGATACGCAGTATTTT. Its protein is CASSWAGGRDTQYF.

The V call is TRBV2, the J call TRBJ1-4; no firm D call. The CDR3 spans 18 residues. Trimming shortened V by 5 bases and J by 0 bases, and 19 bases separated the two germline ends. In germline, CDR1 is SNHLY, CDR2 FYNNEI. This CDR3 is CASSILPGSLATNEKLFF. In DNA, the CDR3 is TGTGCCAGCAGTATCCTGCCGGGGAGTCTGGCAACTAATGAAAAACTGTTTTTT.